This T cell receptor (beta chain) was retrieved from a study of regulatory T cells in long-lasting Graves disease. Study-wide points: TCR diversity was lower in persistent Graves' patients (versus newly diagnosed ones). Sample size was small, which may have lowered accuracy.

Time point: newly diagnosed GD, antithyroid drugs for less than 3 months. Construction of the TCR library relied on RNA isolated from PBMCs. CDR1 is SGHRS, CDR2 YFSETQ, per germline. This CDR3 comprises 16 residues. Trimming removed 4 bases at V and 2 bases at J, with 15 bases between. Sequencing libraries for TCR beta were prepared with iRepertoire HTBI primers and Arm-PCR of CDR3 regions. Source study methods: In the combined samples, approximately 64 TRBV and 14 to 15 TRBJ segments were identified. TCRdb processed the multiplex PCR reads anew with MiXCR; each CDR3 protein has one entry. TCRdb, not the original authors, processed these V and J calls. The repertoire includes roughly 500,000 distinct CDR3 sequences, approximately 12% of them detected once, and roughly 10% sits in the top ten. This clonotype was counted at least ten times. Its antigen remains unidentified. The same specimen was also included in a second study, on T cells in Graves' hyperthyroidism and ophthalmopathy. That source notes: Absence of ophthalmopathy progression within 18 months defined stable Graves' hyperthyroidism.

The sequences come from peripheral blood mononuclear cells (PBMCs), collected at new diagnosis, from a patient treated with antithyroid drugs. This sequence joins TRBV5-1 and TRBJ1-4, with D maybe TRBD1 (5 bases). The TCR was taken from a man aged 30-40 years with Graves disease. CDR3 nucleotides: TGCGCCAGCAGCCCCTCGGGGGGAGGGACTAATGAAAAACTGTTTTTT. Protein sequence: CASSPSGGGTNEKLFF. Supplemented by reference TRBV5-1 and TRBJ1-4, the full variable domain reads KAGVTQTPRYLIKTRGQQVTLSCSPISGHRSVSWYQQTPGQGLQFLFEYFSETQRNKGNFPGRFSGRQFSNSRSEMNVSTLELGDSALYLCASSPSGGGTNEKLFFGSGTQLSVL.